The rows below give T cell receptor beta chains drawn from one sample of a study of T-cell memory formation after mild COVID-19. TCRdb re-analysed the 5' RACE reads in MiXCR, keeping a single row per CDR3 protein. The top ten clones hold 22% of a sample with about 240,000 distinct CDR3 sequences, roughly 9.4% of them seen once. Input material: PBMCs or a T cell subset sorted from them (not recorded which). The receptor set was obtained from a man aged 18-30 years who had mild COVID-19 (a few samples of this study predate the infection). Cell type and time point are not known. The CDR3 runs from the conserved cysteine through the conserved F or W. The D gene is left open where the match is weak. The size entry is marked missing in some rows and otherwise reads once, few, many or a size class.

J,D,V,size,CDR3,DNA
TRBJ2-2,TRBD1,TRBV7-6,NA,CASSLDPTGGTGELFF,TGTGCCAGCAGCTTAGACCCAACAGGGGGCACCGGGGAGCTGTTTTTT
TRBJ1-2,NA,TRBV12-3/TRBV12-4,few,CASTPGRYGYTF,TGTGCCAGCACCCCGGGACGCTATGGCTACACCTTC
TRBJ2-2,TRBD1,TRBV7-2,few,CASSYTTGGRGELFF,TGTGCCAGCAGCTATACTACAGGGGGCCGCGGGGAGCTGTTTTTT
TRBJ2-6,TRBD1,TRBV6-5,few,CASSFRQGTSGANVLTF,TGTGCCAGCAGTTTCCGACAGGGGACCTCTGGGGCCAACGTCCTGACTTTC
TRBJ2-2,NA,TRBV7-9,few,CASSLVTNTGELFF,TGTGCCAGCAGCTTAGTAACGAACACCGGGGAGCTGTTTTTT
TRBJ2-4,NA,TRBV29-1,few,CSVVPGAKNIQYF,TGCAGCGTTGTACCCGGGGCCAAAAACATTCAGTACTTC
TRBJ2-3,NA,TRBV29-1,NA,CSVVSYRADTQYF,TGCAGCGTTGTTTCCTATCGTGCAGATACGCAGTATTTT
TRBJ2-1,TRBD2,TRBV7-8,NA,CASSPSGTTYNEQFF,TGTGCCAGCAGCCCGTCCGGGACTACCTACAATGAGCAGTTCTTC
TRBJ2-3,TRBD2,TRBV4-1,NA,CASSQEDSGGARDTQYF,TGCGCCAGCAGCCAAGAGGATAGCGGGGGCGCGAGGGATACGCAGTATTTT
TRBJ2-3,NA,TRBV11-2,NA,CASSLGWSAGAPGGTQYF,TGTGCCAGCAGCTTAGGGTGGAGCGCGGGGGCCCCTGGGGGAACGCAGTATTTT
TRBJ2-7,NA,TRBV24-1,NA,CATSGLWDISYEQYF,TGTGCCACCAGTGGTTTGTGGGACATTTCCTACGAGCAGTACTTC
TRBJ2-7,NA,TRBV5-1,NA,CASSLGAPPSYEQYF,TGCGCCAGCAGTCTGGGGGCCCCGCCCTCCTACGAGCAGTACTTC
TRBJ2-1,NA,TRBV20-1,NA,CSSARYNEQFF,TGCAGTTCCGCTCGATACAATGAGCAGTTCTTC
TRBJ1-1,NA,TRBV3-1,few,CASRLGQFNTEAFF,TGTGCCAGCAGACTCGGACAGTTTAACACTGAAGCTTTCTTT
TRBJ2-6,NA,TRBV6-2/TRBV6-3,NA,CASSYFRVLRPGANVLTF,TGTGCCAGCAGTTACTTCAGGGTGCTGAGGCCTGGGGCCAACGTCCTGACTTTC
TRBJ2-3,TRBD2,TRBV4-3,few,CASSLPGGGDTQYF,TGCGCCAGCAGCCTCCCGGGAGGGGGAGATACGCAGTATTTT
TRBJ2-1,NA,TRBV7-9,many,CASSVGFLVEQFF,TGTGCCAGCAGTGTGGGGTTTTTGGTCGAGCAGTTCTTC
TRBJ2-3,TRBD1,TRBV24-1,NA,CATSRTGGDTQYF,TGTGCCACCAGTAGGACAGGGGGTGATACGCAGTATTTT
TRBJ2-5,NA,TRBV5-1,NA,CASSPRGGGETQYF,TGCGCCAGCAGCCCGCGGGGCGGAGGGGAGACCCAGTACTTC
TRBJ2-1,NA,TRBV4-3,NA,CASSQVGDGGYNEQFF,TGCGCCAGCAGCCAAGTAGGGGACGGCGGCTACAATGAGCAGTTCTTC
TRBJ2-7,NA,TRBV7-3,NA,CASSFFHGKDYEQYF,TGTGCCAGCAGCTTCTTTCACGGGAAGGACTACGAGCAGTACTTC
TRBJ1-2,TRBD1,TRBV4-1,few,CASSQDRGINGYTF,TGCGCCAGCAGCCAAGACAGGGGGATAAATGGCTACACCTTC
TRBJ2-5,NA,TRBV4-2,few,CASSQLVPGWETQYF,TGTGCCAGCAGCCAGTTGGTGCCTGGCTGGGAGACCCAGTACTTC
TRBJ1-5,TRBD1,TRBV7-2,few,CASSLDRGNPQHF,TGTGCCAGCAGCTTGGACAGGGGGAACCCCCAGCATTTT
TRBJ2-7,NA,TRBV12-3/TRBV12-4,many,CASSPRRRSYEQYF,TGTGCCAGCAGTCCCCGTCGGAGGTCCTACGAGCAGTACTTC
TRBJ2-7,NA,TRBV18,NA,CASSPEVRGQYF,TGTGCCAGCTCACCGGAGGTGCGGGGGCAGTACTTC
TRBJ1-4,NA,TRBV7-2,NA,CASSLGTLRNGKLFF,TGTGCCAGCAGCTTAGGGACACTGAGAAATGGAAAACTGTTTTTT
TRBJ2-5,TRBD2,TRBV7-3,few,CASSNGGVQETQYF,TGTGCCAGCAGCAATGGGGGGGTCCAAGAGACCCAGTACTTC
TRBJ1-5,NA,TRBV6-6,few,CASRGRRQPQHF,TGTGCCAGCAGGGGGAGGAGGCAGCCCCAGCATTTT
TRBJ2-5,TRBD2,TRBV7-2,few,CASSTGTSGGETQYF,TGTGCCAGCAGCACCGGGACTAGCGGGGGTGAGACCCAGTACTTC
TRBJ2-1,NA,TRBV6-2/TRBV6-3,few,CASSYRTDYNEQFF,TGTGCCAGCAGTTACAGGACAGATTACAATGAGCAGTTCTTC
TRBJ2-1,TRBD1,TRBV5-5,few,CASSRFPIMLTGGSSYNEQFF,TGTGCCAGCAGCCGCTTCCCCATTATGCTGACAGGGGGTAGCTCCTACAATGAGCAGTTCTTC
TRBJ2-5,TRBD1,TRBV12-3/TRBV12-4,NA,CASRWDRAQETQYF,TGTGCCAGCAGGTGGGACAGGGCTCAAGAGACCCAGTACTTC
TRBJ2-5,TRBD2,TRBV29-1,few,CSVRPYLAGGQETQYF,TGCAGCGTTCGTCCCTACCTAGCGGGGGGCCAAGAGACCCAGTACTTC
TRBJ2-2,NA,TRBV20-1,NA,CSASPGRSTGELFF,TGCAGTGCTAGTCCGGGGCGAAGCACCGGGGAGCTGTTTTTT
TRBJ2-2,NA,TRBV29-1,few,CSGTMGTGELFF,TGCAGCGGAACAATGGGCACCGGGGAGCTGTTTTTT
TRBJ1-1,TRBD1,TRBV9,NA,CASSPQDRYGPEAFF,TGTGCCAGCAGCCCCCAGGACAGGTATGGACCTGAAGCTTTCTTT
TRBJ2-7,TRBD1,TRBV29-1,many,CSVVTTGKGNEQYF,TGCAGCGTTGTTACGACAGGGAAAGGTAACGAGCAGTACTTC